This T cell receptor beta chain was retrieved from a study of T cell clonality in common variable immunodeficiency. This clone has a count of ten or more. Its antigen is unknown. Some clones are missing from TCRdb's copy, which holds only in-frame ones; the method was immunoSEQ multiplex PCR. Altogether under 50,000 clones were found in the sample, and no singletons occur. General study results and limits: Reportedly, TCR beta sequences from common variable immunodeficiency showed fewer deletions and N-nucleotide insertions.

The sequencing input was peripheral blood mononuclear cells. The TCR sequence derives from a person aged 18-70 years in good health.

The CDR3 bases that were read are TGCAGCGTCCGGGCAGGGGATGGC. Translated: CSVRAGDG. The complete CDR3 reads CSVRAGDGYTF. The chain employs TRBV29-1 and TRBJ1-2; a weak D match, TRBD1 (6 bases). The read terminates 3 residues before the CDR3 end, so the remaining end is supplied by the germline J gene. Germline CDR1 SQVTM, CDR2 ANQGSEA. The CDR3 extends over 11 amino acids. V lost 6 bases to trimming and J lost 6 bases, with 11 bases between them. The whole variable domain, remainder taken from reference TRBV29-1 and TRBJ1-2, is SAVISQKPSRDICQRGTSLTIQCQVDSQVTMMFWYRQQPGQSLTLIATANQGSEATYESGFVIDKFPISRPNLTFSTLTVSNMSPEDSSIYLCSVRAGDGYTFGSGTRLTVV.